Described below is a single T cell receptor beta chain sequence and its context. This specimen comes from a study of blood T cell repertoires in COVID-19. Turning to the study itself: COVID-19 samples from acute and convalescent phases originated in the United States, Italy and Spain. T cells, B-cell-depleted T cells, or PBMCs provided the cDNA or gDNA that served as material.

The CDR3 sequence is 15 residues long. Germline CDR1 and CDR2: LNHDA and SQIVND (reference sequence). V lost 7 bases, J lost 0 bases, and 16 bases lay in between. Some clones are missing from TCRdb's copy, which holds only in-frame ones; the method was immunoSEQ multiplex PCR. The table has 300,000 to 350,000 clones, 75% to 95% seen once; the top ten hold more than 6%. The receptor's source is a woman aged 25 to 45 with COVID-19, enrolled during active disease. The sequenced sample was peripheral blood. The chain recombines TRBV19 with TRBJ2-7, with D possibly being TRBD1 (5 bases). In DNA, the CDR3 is TGTGCCAGTAAAATAACCCCGACAGTCTCCTACGAGCAGTACTTC. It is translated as CASKITPTVSYEQYF.